The clone carrying this TCR beta chain was observed a few times. Its antigen is undetermined. TCRdb reprocessed the 5' RACE reads via MiXCR and lists one record per CDR3 protein. The sample includes hundreds of thousands of distinct CDR3 sequences, roughly 17% seen only once; the top ten take 8.1%. The data originate from a study of T-cell memory formation after mild COVID-19. The wider study: Clusters were largely donor specific. Whole-study findings and limits: Unconfirmed was the SARS-CoV-2 specificity of second-wave clones that peaked on day 37.

Germline V gene lookup returns CDR1 MNHEY and CDR2 SMNVEV (reference sequence). The CDR3 sequence is 16 residues long. Trimming took 5 bases from V and 0 from J; bases not matched to a gene: 10. The chain carries TRBV27 and TRBJ2-7; TRBD1 agrees at 7 bases. The receptor was isolated from an adult woman who had mild COVID-19 (a few samples of this study predate the infection). Cell type and time point are not known. What was sequenced was PBMCs or a T cell subset sorted from them (not recorded which). The CDR3 reads CASSGTGTAISYEQYF. The CDR3 region has the DNA TGTGCCAGCAGTGGAACCGGGACAGCGATCTCCTACGAGCAGTACTTC.